Shown below are 15 T cell receptor beta chains from a single sample sequenced in a study of blood T cells in healthy people across ages (dated by TCRdb to between 2014 and 2017). The library was obtained by 5' RACE. Instrument on record: Illumina HiSeq 2500. The second PCR ran for about 6 to 12 cycles and used a J-beta primer mix along with a sample-barcoded 5' primer. TCRdb reprocessing: public reads trimmed at Q25 with fastp, clones called with MiXCR, in-frame beta chains kept. Each CDR3 protein appears once, grouped with its most common genes and DNA. Recorded for this sample are roughly 860,000 distinct CDR3 sequences; around 62% of them occurred a single time. 28% of the sample rests with the top ten. The sample taken for sequencing was blood. These receptors all come from a man under 40 in good health.

This clonotype was found a few times. V usage is TRBV7-2 and J usage is TRBJ2-5, with D possibly matching TRBD2 (6 bases). The V gene lost 5 bases and the J gene lost 2 bases, with 12 bases spanning the gap. From germline, CDR1 is SGHTA and CDR2 FQGNSA. The CDR3 has 14 amino acids. CDR3 region: CASSVRRGQETQYF. The CDR3 DNA is TGTGCCAGCAGCGTTAGGAGGGGACAAGAGACCCAGTACTTC.

The gene calls are TRBV30 and TRBJ1-4; a possible D gene is TRBD1 (5 bases). The germline V and J ends were trimmed by 3 bases and 7 bases, with 15 bases remaining between them. The CDR3 totals 14 residues. Per germline, CDR1 GTSNPN and CDR2 SVGIG (reference sequence). This chain's CDR3 is CAWSSRVSVEKLFF. As DNA, the CDR3 is TGTGCCTGGAGCAGCAGGGTGTCGGTTGAAAAACTGTTTTTT.

The CDR3 region has the DNA TGTGCCAGCCGGCAGGGCCGCACAGATACGCAGTATTTT. Protein: CASRQGRTDTQYF. This chain links TRBV27 with TRBJ2-3; D is possibly TRBD1 (5 bases). Trimming took 8 bases from V and 1 from J, leaving 10 bases between them. In germline, CDR1 is MNHEY, CDR2 SMNVEV (reference sequence). This CDR3 comprises 13 residues.

The genes are TRBV6-5 and TRBJ2-7, with TRBD1 as a possible D gene (6 bases). The J call may not be correct, given that the DNA end is closer to TRBJ2-5. Looked up from germline, CDR1 is MNHEY and CDR2 is SVGAGI. The CDR3 covers 14 residues. The chain's CDR3 is CASQASLQGETQYF. The CDR3 nucleotides are TGTGCCAGCCAAGCCTCGTTACAGGGAGAGACCCAGTACTTC.

A few counts support this clonotype. The rearrangement uses TRBV7-2 and TRBJ2-7; TRBD1 is a possible D gene (5 bases). This CDR3 is built from 15 residues. Germline V CDR1 and CDR2: SGHTA, FQGNSA. With 2 bases removed from V and 2 bases from J, the gap between germline ends came to 13 bases. CDR3 in DNA: TGTGCCAGCAGCTTACTCTTCGACAGCCCCTACGAGCAGTACTTC. It yields the protein CASSLLFDSPYEQYF.

The V call is TRBV27, the J call TRBJ2-5, with TRBD2 matching 8 bases. The CDR3 length is 16 residues. The germline V gene has CDR1 MNHEY and CDR2 SMNVEV (reference sequence). Trimming cost V 4 bases and J 2 bases; bases outside gene matches: 9. The CDR3 region has the DNA TGTGCCAGCAGTTCCTCTGTCGGGGGGGTACAAGAGACCCAGTACTTC. Translation: CASSSSVGGVQETQYF.

The gene calls are TRBV7-6 and TRBJ2-7; D remains unclear. Trimming pared 5 bases from V and 0 bases from J, leaving 11 bases between. The length of the CDR3 is 14 residues. Germline loops: CDR1 SGHVS, CDR2 FNYEAQ. CDR3 protein: CASSETDRSYEQYF. The DNA of the CDR3 is TGTGCCAGCAGCGAGACGGACCGCTCCTACGAGCAGTACTTC.

The V call is TRBV9, the J call TRBJ2-1, with D possibly being TRBD1 or TRBD2 (6 bases each). The CDR3 is made up of 16 amino acids. Germline V gene data show CDR1 as SGDLS and CDR2 as YYNGEE. The V and J ends lost 4 bases and 5 bases respectively, with 19 bases between them. This CDR3 is CASSTRRGTSDNEQFF. CDR3 coding DNA: TGTGCCAGCAGCACAAGGAGGGGGACTTCAGACAATGAGCAGTTCTTC.

This clonotype was recorded a few times. The J gene is TRBJ2-5, the V gene TRBV7-9; 8 bases map to TRBD1. The germline V gene has CDR1 SEHNR and CDR2 FQNEAQ (reference sequence). V shed 5 bases, J shed 4 bases, and the junction held 6 bases outside the gene matches. The CDR3 spans 14 residues. The DNA for the CDR3 is TGTGCCAGCAGCATCGGACAGGGAGCAGAGACCCAGTACTTC. Its translation: CASSIGQGAETQYF. The whole variable domain, remainder taken from reference TRBV7-9 and TRBJ2-5, is DTGVSQNPRHKITKRGQNVTFRCDPISEHNRLYWYRQTLGQGPEFLTYFQNEAQLEKSRLLSDRFSAERPKGSFSTLEIQRTEQGDSAMYLCASSIGQGAETQYFGPGTRLLVL.

V usage is TRBV28 and J usage is TRBJ2-1; D unresolved. Germline CDR1 is MDHEN and CDR2 is SYDVKM. V was trimmed by 6 bases and J by 13 bases, leaving 22 bases between them. The CDR3 contains 14 residues. In DNA form, the CDR3 reads TGTGCCAGCAGCGTCGCCAATCTGCTGGAGACCCAGTTCTTC. The encoded protein is CASSVANLLETQFF.

The chain links TRBV6-5 to TRBJ2-7; D is uncertain. The V and J ends lost 2 bases and 3 bases respectively, with 8 bases between them. Germline V gives CDR1 MNHEY, CDR2 SVGAGI. The CDR3 length is 13 residues. As DNA, the CDR3 is TGTGCCAGCAGTTACAACGGGTTCTACGAGCAGTACTTC. Its protein is CASSYNGFYEQYF.

The chain employs TRBV18 and TRBJ2-2; D is unresolved. Germline V gene lookup returns CDR1 KGHSH and CDR2 LQKENI. The CDR3 is 13 residues long. V was trimmed by 1 base and J by 6 bases, leaving 6 bases between them. The CDR3 DNA reads as TGTGCCAGCTCACCACGTGGTCCCGGGGAGCTGTTTTTT. It codes for CASSPRGPGELFF.

This chain uses TRBV27 with TRBJ1-5; D is ambiguous. Germline V CDR1 and CDR2: MNHEY, SMNVEV (reference sequence). This CDR3 has 13 amino acids. The V gene lost 1 base and the J gene lost 6 bases, with 7 bases spanning the gap. The CDR3 DNA follows: TGTGCCAGCAGTTTATTCTGGCTTCAGCCCCAGCATTTT. Amino acid sequence: CASSLFWLQPQHF.

The chain combines TRBV21-1 with TRBJ2-7; TRBD2, the table's D call, was not compared with the DNA. TRBV21-1 is given as a pseudogene. The length of the CDR3 is 19 residues. The CDR3 sequence is CASSTQKRKAGLRSYEQYF. CDR3 sequence (DNA): TGTGCCAGCAGCACCCAAAAACGCAAGGCGGGACTACGTTCCTACGAGCAGTACTTC.

The genes are TRBV27 and TRBJ1-5; TRBD1 matches 9 bases. The V gene end was trimmed by 2 bases and the J gene end by 7 bases; junction bases not matched to a gene: 6. CDR1 is MNHEY, CDR2 SMNVEV, per germline (reference sequence). The CDR3 has 15 amino acids. As DNA, the CDR3 is TGTGCCAGCAGTTTAAACAGGGGGCGCGGGCAGCCCCAGCATTTT. It translates to CASSLNRGRGQPQHF.